The rows below give T cell receptor beta chains drawn from one sample of a study of control samples from healthy donors and cancer patients. Repertoires were generated with immunoSEQ multiplex PCR, while TCRdb's copy carries only in-frame clones and drops some. The sample has roughly 130,000 clones, 90% to 95% seen once. The sample comprised PBMCs. These receptors all stem from a man between 50 and 59 years old with head and neck cancer. Both conserved end residues are part of each CDR3. The order of the fields is CDR3 length, J gene, clone size, D gene, V gene, CDR3 DNA, CDR3 protein. The D gene is left open where the match is weak. Size is omitted from some rows. Given values are once, few, many or a class for expanded clones.

CDR3 length: 16
J gene: TRBJ2-7
clone size: .
D gene: TRBD1
V gene: TRBV5-6
CDR3 DNA: TGTGCCAGCAGCCCTGATACAGGGGCCTCTTCTTACGAGCAGTACTTC
CDR3 protein: CASSPDTGASSYEQYF

CDR3 length: 16
J gene: TRBJ2-2
clone size: .
D gene: TRBD2
V gene: TRBV5-6
CDR3 DNA: TGTGCCAGCAGCCTCCTTAGCGGGGGAAAAGGCGGGGAGCTGTTTTTT
CDR3 protein: CASSLLSGGKGGELFF

CDR3 length: 16
J gene: TRBJ2-3
clone size: .
D gene: .
V gene: TRBV11-1
CDR3 DNA: TGTGCCAGCAGTCCTGGGTGGGGGGGCCACACAGATACGCAGTATTTT
CDR3 protein: CASSPGWGGHTDTQYF

CDR3 length: 15
J gene: TRBJ2-3
clone size: .
D gene: .
V gene: TRBV9
CDR3 DNA: TGTGCCAGCAGCGACGGGGCTTCTAGCACAGATACGCAGTATTTT
CDR3 protein: CASSDGASSTDTQYF

CDR3 length: 13
J gene: TRBJ2-7
clone size: few
D gene: .
V gene: TRBV7-9
CDR3 DNA: TGTGCCAGCAGCCCCGCGGATGGCTACGAGCAGTACTTC
CDR3 protein: CASSPADGYEQYF

CDR3 length: 14
J gene: TRBJ1-2
clone size: .
D gene: .
V gene: TRBV7-8
CDR3 DNA: TGTGCCAGCAGCTTGGGGGGATTCGACTATGGCTACACCTTC
CDR3 protein: CASSLGGFDYGYTF

CDR3 length: 13
J gene: TRBJ2-3
clone size: few
D gene: .
V gene: TRBV3-1/TRBV3-2
CDR3 DNA: TGTGCCAGCGGGGGCGGGGACACAGATACGCAGTATTTT
CDR3 protein: CASGGGDTDTQYF

CDR3 length: 15
J gene: TRBJ2-2
clone size: .
D gene: TRBD1
V gene: TRBV9
CDR3 DNA: TGTGCCAGCAGCCCGGACAGGCCGGGCACCGGGGAGCTGTTTTTT
CDR3 protein: CASSPDRPGTGELFF

CDR3 length: 14
J gene: TRBJ1-2
clone size: .
D gene: .
V gene: TRBV27
CDR3 DNA: TGTGCCAGCAGTTTATTCCGGGAATCCGGCGGCTACACCTTC
CDR3 protein: CASSLFRESGGYTF

CDR3 length: 14
J gene: TRBJ1-5
clone size: .
D gene: .
V gene: TRBV30
CDR3 DNA: TGTGCCTGGAGTGAGGGCTTACACAATCAGCCCCAGCATTTT
CDR3 protein: CAWSEGLHNQPQHF

CDR3 length: 12
J gene: TRBJ2-3
clone size: .
D gene: .
V gene: TRBV18
CDR3 DNA: TGTGCCAGCTCACCGGGCACAGATACGCAGTATTTT
CDR3 protein: CASSPGTDTQYF

CDR3 length: 15
J gene: TRBJ2-3
clone size: .
D gene: TRBD1
V gene: TRBV24-1
CDR3 DNA: TGTGCCACCAGTTCAGGGGGTGTGGGCACAGATACGCAGTATTTT
CDR3 protein: CATSSGGVGTDTQYF

CDR3 length: 14
J gene: TRBJ2-5
clone size: .
D gene: .
V gene: TRBV7-9
CDR3 DNA: TGTGCCAGCAGCCCCAAAGGGGGGCGGGAGACCCAGTACTTC
CDR3 protein: CASSPKGGRETQYF

CDR3 length: 15
J gene: TRBJ2-3
clone size: .
D gene: TRBD2
V gene: TRBV9
CDR3 DNA: TGTGCCAGCGCTAGCGGGGGGTTTAGCACAGATACGCAGTATTTT
CDR3 protein: CASASGGFSTDTQYF

CDR3 length: 15
J gene: TRBJ1-3
clone size: .
D gene: .
V gene: TRBV28
CDR3 DNA: TGTGCCAGCAGTTTGACGGACAGCTCTGGAAACACCATATATTTT
CDR3 protein: CASSLTDSSGNTIYF

CDR3 length: 13
J gene: TRBJ1-1
clone size: .
D gene: .
V gene: TRBV7-9
CDR3 DNA: TGTGCCAGCAGCTTTTCCGGGAACACTGAAGCTTTCTTT
CDR3 protein: CASSFSGNTEAFF

CDR3 length: 15
J gene: TRBJ1-2
clone size: .
D gene: .
V gene: TRBV7-2
CDR3 DNA: TGTGCCAGCAGCTTCAGCAGGGCGCTAAACTATGGCTACACCTTC
CDR3 protein: CASSFSRALNYGYTF

CDR3 length: 12
J gene: TRBJ2-3
clone size: .
D gene: TRBD1
V gene: TRBV6-5
CDR3 DNA: TGTGCCAGCAGTTATGGGACAGGGAGGCAGTATTTT
CDR3 protein: CASSYGTGRQYF

CDR3 length: 14
J gene: TRBJ2-7
clone size: .
D gene: TRBD2
V gene: TRBV24-1
CDR3 DNA: TGTGCCACCAGTGAGACTAGCGGTACCTACGGGCAGTACTTC
CDR3 protein: CATSETSGTYGQYF

CDR3 length: 15
J gene: TRBJ1-1
clone size: .
D gene: .
V gene: TRBV6-6
CDR3 DNA: TGTGCCAGCAGTTACTCGACCCCGGCGAACACTGAAGCTTTCTTT
CDR3 protein: CASSYSTPANTEAFF

CDR3 length: 15
J gene: TRBJ2-5
clone size: .
D gene: TRBD2
V gene: TRBV7-2
CDR3 DNA: TGTGCCGTATCATCTAGCGGCAGCAAACAAGAGACCCAGTACTTC
CDR3 protein: CAVSSSGSKQETQYF

CDR3 length: 13
J gene: TRBJ2-1
clone size: .
D gene: .
V gene: TRBV6-5
CDR3 DNA: TGTGCCAGCAGCCCGACAACTTGGGATGAGCAGTTCTTC
CDR3 protein: CASSPTTWDEQFF

CDR3 length: 12
J gene: TRBJ2-7
clone size: .
D gene: .
V gene: TRBV3-1/TRBV3-2
CDR3 DNA: TGTGCCAGCAGCCAAGGAGACGGGACGGTGCACTTC
CDR3 protein: CASSQGDGTVHF

CDR3 length: 15
J gene: TRBJ2-7
clone size: .
D gene: .
V gene: TRBV30
CDR3 DNA: TGTGCCTGGAGTGTCCCGGGACTGGCCTTAAACGAGCAGTACTTC
CDR3 protein: CAWSVPGLALNEQYF

CDR3 length: 13
J gene: TRBJ1-5
clone size: .
D gene: .
V gene: TRBV7-2
CDR3 DNA: TGTGCCAGCAGCATGGGGGGCGACCAGCCCCAGCATTTT
CDR3 protein: CASSMGGDQPQHF

CDR3 length: 13
J gene: TRBJ1-6
clone size: .
D gene: .
V gene: TRBV7-2
CDR3 DNA: TGTGCCAGCAGAGCGAGACAGTTCTCACCCCTCCACTTT
CDR3 protein: CASRARQFSPLHF

CDR3 length: 12
J gene: TRBJ2-5
clone size: .
D gene: .
V gene: TRBV12-3/TRBV12-4
CDR3 DNA: TGTGCCAGCAGTTTGTGGGCGGAGACCCAGTACTTC
CDR3 protein: CASSLWAETQYF

CDR3 length: 13
J gene: TRBJ2-7
clone size: few
D gene: .
V gene: TRBV18
CDR3 DNA: TGTGCCAGCTCCCTCAGTTCCACCTACGAGCAGTACTTC
CDR3 protein: CASSLSSTYEQYF

CDR3 length: 14
J gene: TRBJ2-6
clone size: .
D gene: .
V gene: TRBV5-4
CDR3 DNA: TGTGCCAGCAGCGGTGGCTCTGGGGCCAACGTCCTGACTTTC
CDR3 protein: CASSGGSGANVLTF

CDR3 length: 15
J gene: TRBJ2-1
clone size: .
D gene: .
V gene: TRBV3-1/TRBV3-2
CDR3 DNA: TGTGCCAGCAGCTCTTCACTGGACGGAGACAATGAGCAGTTCTTC
CDR3 protein: CASSSSLDGDNEQFF

CDR3 length: 13
J gene: TRBJ1-4
clone size: .
D gene: .
V gene: TRBV30
CDR3 DNA: TGTGCCTGGAGACGGGGTGGGGGTGAAAAACTGTTTTTT
CDR3 protein: CAWRRGGGEKLFF

CDR3 length: 15
J gene: TRBJ2-1
clone size: .
D gene: TRBD1
V gene: TRBV7-9
CDR3 DNA: TGTGCCAGCAGTACCCCCCTGATCGGGACAGGGGAGAACTTCTTC
CDR3 protein: CASSTPLIGTGENFF

CDR3 length: 14
J gene: TRBJ1-5
clone size: .
D gene: .
V gene: TRBV6-2/TRBV6-3
CDR3 DNA: TGTGCCAGCAGTTTCCGCTTTGGCAATCAGCCCCAGCATTTT
CDR3 protein: CASSFRFGNQPQHF

CDR3 length: 11
J gene: TRBJ1-2
clone size: .
D gene: .
V gene: TRBV2
CDR3 DNA: TGTGCCAGCAGTGTCGGATATGGCTACACCTTC
CDR3 protein: CASSVGYGYTF

CDR3 length: 15
J gene: TRBJ1-4
clone size: .
D gene: .
V gene: TRBV27
CDR3 DNA: TGTGCCAGCAAGAATTATGGGCTGGATAATGAAAAACTGTTTTTT
CDR3 protein: CASKNYGLDNEKLFF

CDR3 length: 17
J gene: TRBJ1-4
clone size: .
D gene: .
V gene: TRBV7-9
CDR3 DNA: TGTGCCAGCAGCTCCCAAAGCTTCGGGGCCCCTTATGAAAAACTGTTTTTT
CDR3 protein: CASSSQSFGAPYEKLFF

CDR3 length: 13
J gene: TRBJ2-3
clone size: .
D gene: .
V gene: TRBV25-1
CDR3 DNA: TGTGCCAGCAGAGAAGGGGGCACAGATACGCAGTATTTT
CDR3 protein: CASREGGTDTQYF

CDR3 length: 11
J gene: TRBJ1-3
clone size: .
D gene: .
V gene: TRBV30
CDR3 DNA: TGTGCCTGGAGTAATGGTAACACCATATATTTT
CDR3 protein: CAWSNGNTIYF

CDR3 length: 14
J gene: TRBJ1-5
clone size: .
D gene: .
V gene: TRBV30
CDR3 DNA: TGTGCCTGGAGTCACCCATGGGGGGCTCAGCCCCAGCATTTT
CDR3 protein: CAWSHPWGAQPQHF

CDR3 length: 15
J gene: TRBJ1-2
clone size: .
D gene: .
V gene: TRBV5-1
CDR3 DNA: TGCGCCAGCAGCTCAGGGGCCGGGGGGTACTATGGCTACACCTTC
CDR3 protein: CASSSGAGGYYGYTF